This T cell receptor beta chain emerged from a study of cytomegalovirus exposure and HLA in healthy donors. Broader study findings: Testing in vitro showed a few CMV-associated chains specific for CMV antigens. Altogether, 160 or so TCR beta chains were recorded as cytomegalovirus-associated.

Sequencing was performed with immunoSEQ multiplex PCR; in TCRdb, only in-frame clones are kept and a portion is missing. The sample carries some 120,000 clones, about 88% recorded once. The donors belonged to the approximately 130-subject validation cohort, separate from the roughly 670-subject first cohort. In this sample, this clone turned up once. Its specificity is unknown. Trimming shortened V by 6 bases and J by 4 bases, and 15 bases separated the two germline ends. Germline CDR1 is SNHLY and CDR2 is FYNNEI. The CDR3 runs to 14 residues. The material sequenced was PBMCs. The V and J genes are TRBV2 and TRBJ1-1, with D uncertain. The clonotype originates from a woman younger than 30 in good health and CMV-seronegative. In nucleotides, the CDR3 is TGTGCCAGCAGCGCAGGCAGGTCGGTCACTGAAGCTTTCTTT. Its translation is CASSAGRSVTEAFF.